These T cell receptor beta chains were read from a single sample in a study of blood T cell repertoires in COVID-19. The data were produced by immunoSEQ multiplex PCR, yet TCRdb's version contains in-frame clones alone and is incomplete. The data show under 200,000 clones, with approximately 85% seen just once and under 6% held by the top ten. The sequencing input was peripheral blood. These TCRs come from a woman aged 50 to 60 with COVID-19, enrolled during active disease. CDR3s include the opening cysteine and the closing phenylalanine or tryptophan. The D gene is left open where the match is weak. Expanded clones are given a class, and other clones once, few, many or no size at all.

D: -
J: TRBJ1-5
size: -
V: TRBV2
CDR3: CASSEVGSNQPQHF
DNA: TGTGCCAGCAGTGAAGTCGGTAGCAATCAGCCCCAGCATTTT

D: -
J: TRBJ2-7
size: -
V: TRBV2
CDR3: CAAAAPTTYEQYF
DNA: TGTGCCGCCGCGGCCCCAACAACCTACGAGCAGTACTTC

D: TRBD1
J: TRBJ1-5
size: -
V: TRBV6-5
CDR3: CASSGTGGGNQPQHF
DNA: TGTGCCAGCAGCGGGACAGGGGGAGGGAATCAGCCCCAGCATTTT

D: -
J: TRBJ2-1
size: -
V: TRBV11-2
CDR3: CASSSFGLGGNEQFF
DNA: TGTGCCAGCAGCTCCTTTGGGCTAGGAGGCAATGAGCAGTTCTTC

D: -
J: TRBJ2-4
size: -
V: TRBV5-1
CDR3: CASRRTGDPRNIQYF
DNA: TGCGCCAGCAGGCGGACCGGGGATCCCAGAAACATTCAGTACTTC

D: -
J: TRBJ1-5
size: few
V: TRBV5-1
CDR3: CASSLQGESNQPQHF
DNA: TGCGCCAGCAGCCTACAGGGTGAGAGCAATCAGCCCCAGCATTTT

D: -
J: TRBJ1-2
size: once
V: TRBV9
CDR3: CASRAGTAGYGYTF
DNA: TGTGCCAGCAGAGCTGGGACCGCGGGATATGGCTACACCTTC

D: -
J: TRBJ2-7
size: -
V: TRBV30
CDR3: CAWSGHLHEQYF
DNA: TGTGCCTGGAGTGGACACCTCCACGAGCAGTACTTC

D: TRBD1
J: TRBJ1-1
size: -
V: TRBV5-6
CDR3: CASSFSQGALKDTEAFF
DNA: TGTGCCAGCAGCTTTTCTCAGGGGGCCCTCAAGGACACTGAAGCTTTCTTT

D: TRBD1
J: TRBJ1-6
size: -
V: TRBV7-3
CDR3: CASRQTGENSPLHF
DNA: TGTGCCAGCAGGCAGACAGGGGAGAATTCACCCCTCCACTTT

D: TRBD2
J: TRBJ2-7
size: -
V: TRBV28
CDR3: CASRAGGNRYEQYF
DNA: TGTGCCAGCAGGGCCGGGGGGAACCGCTACGAGCAGTACTTC

D: -
J: TRBJ1-4
size: -
V: TRBV25-1
CDR3: CASSEYRGGEKLFF
DNA: TGTGCCAGCAGTGAATACCGCGGGGGTGAAAAACTGTTTTTT

D: TRBD1
J: TRBJ1-1
size: -
V: TRBV5-1
CDR3: CASSLRGQGAGTEAFF
DNA: TGCGCCAGCAGCTTGAGGGGACAGGGGGCGGGCACTGAAGCTTTCTTT

D: -
J: TRBJ2-7
size: once
V: TRBV3-1/TRBV3-2
CDR3: CASSQAVVPYEQYF
DNA: TGTGCCAGCAGCCAAGCTGTCGTCCCCTACGAGCAGTACTTC

D: -
J: TRBJ2-7
size: -
V: TRBV6-5
CDR3: CASSPAGHLYEQYF
DNA: TGTGCCAGCAGCCCCGCCGGACACCTCTACGAGCAGTACTTC

D: -
J: TRBJ1-5
size: -
V: TRBV2
CDR3: CASSDRGNIRSNQPQHF
DNA: TGTGCCAGCAGTGATCGGGGGAACATTCGTAGCAATCAGCCCCAGCATTTT

D: TRBD2
J: TRBJ2-3
size: -
V: TRBV7-3
CDR3: CASSLLSGGAPDTQYF
DNA: TGTGCCAGCAGCTTATTGAGCGGGGGGGCCCCAGATACGCAGTATTTT

D: -
J: TRBJ1-3
size: -
V: TRBV6-5
CDR3: CASSYWQTGNTIYF
DNA: TGTGCCAGCAGTTATTGGCAGACTGGAAACACCATATATTTT

D: TRBD1
J: TRBJ2-7
size: -
V: TRBV6-6
CDR3: CASSKTGQGLSEQYF
DNA: TGTGCCAGCAGTAAAACGGGACAGGGGTTATCCGAGCAGTACTTC

D: TRBD2
J: TRBJ2-7
size: -
V: TRBV18
CDR3: CASSPQRGLYEQYF
DNA: TGTGCCAGCTCACCACAGCGGGGCCTCTACGAGCAGTACTTC

D: -
J: TRBJ2-1
size: -
V: TRBV7-2
CDR3: CASSLVASSYNEQFF
DNA: TGTGCCAGCAGCTTAGTAGCAAGCTCCTACAATGAGCAGTTCTTC

D: TRBD2
J: TRBJ2-7
size: once
V: TRBV11-3
CDR3: CASTPMAGGLLGEQYF
DNA: TGTGCCAGTACCCCAATGGCGGGGGGACTGCTGGGGGAGCAGTACTTC

D: -
J: TRBJ1-1
size: -
V: TRBV4-2
CDR3: CASSQDSGAEAFF
DNA: TGTGCCAGCAGCCAAGATTCGGGGGCTGAAGCTTTCTTT

D: TRBD1
J: TRBJ2-1
size: -
V: TRBV7-8
CDR3: CASGTGVELGQFF
DNA: TGTGCCAGCGGGACAGGGGTGGAATTGGGGCAGTTCTTC

D: TRBD1
J: TRBJ1-1
size: -
V: TRBV6-6
CDR3: CASSAGTENTEAFF
DNA: TGTGCCAGCAGTGCCGGGACAGAGAACACTGAAGCTTTCTTT

D: TRBD1
J: TRBJ1-6
size: -
V: TRBV10-2
CDR3: CASIRDRGVDNSPLHF
DNA: TGCGCCAGCATCCGGGACAGGGGGGTCGATAATTCACCCCTCCACTTT

D: -
J: TRBJ1-4
size: -
V: TRBV2
CDR3: CASSDGGTNEKLFF
DNA: TGTGCCAGCAGTGACGGGGGGACAAATGAAAAACTGTTTTTT

D: -
J: TRBJ1-5
size: -
V: TRBV4-3
CDR3: CASSSTRDSNQPQHF
DNA: TGCGCCAGCAGCTCGACACGGGATAGCAATCAGCCCCAGCATTTT

D: -
J: TRBJ1-5
size: once
V: TRBV28
CDR3: CASSWGGGSSNQPQHF
DNA: TGTGCCAGCAGTTGGGGTGGAGGTAGTAGCAATCAGCCCCAGCATTTT

D: -
J: TRBJ1-3
size: few
V: TRBV5-1
CDR3: CASSIDSSGNTIYF
DNA: TGCGCCAGCAGCATCGACAGCTCTGGAAACACCATATATTTT

D: TRBD1
J: TRBJ2-2
size: -
V: TRBV18
CDR3: CASSPSRGSNTGELFF
DNA: TGTGCCAGCTCACCAAGCAGGGGGTCAAACACCGGGGAGCTGTTTTTT

D: TRBD1
J: TRBJ1-2
size: -
V: TRBV19
CDR3: CASREGQSPGGYTF
DNA: TGTGCCAGTAGGGAGGGACAGAGCCCTGGTGGCTACACCTTC

D: -
J: TRBJ1-1
size: -
V: TRBV19
CDR3: CASSGRVEAFF
DNA: TGTGCCAGTAGTGGCAGGGTTGAAGCTTTCTTT

D: -
J: TRBJ1-3
size: -
V: TRBV2
CDR3: CASSDGLGSRTIYF
DNA: TGTGCCAGCAGTGATGGTCTGGGCTCCAGGACCATATATTTT

D: TRBD2
J: TRBJ2-7
size: -
V: TRBV5-1
CDR3: CASSLGGRAGGQNEQYF
DNA: TGCGCCAGCAGCTTGGGCGGGCGCGCGGGGGGGCAGAACGAGCAGTACTTC

D: TRBD2
J: TRBJ2-3
size: few
V: TRBV18
CDR3: CASSAGDGTQYF
DNA: TGTGCCAGCTCAGCGGGGGACGGTACGCAGTATTTT

D: TRBD1
J: TRBJ1-2
size: -
V: TRBV20-1
CDR3: CSASGQGEEGYGYTF
DNA: TGCAGTGCTAGTGGGCAGGGGGAGGAGGGCTATGGCTACACCTTC

D: -
J: TRBJ1-1
size: -
V: TRBV28
CDR3: CASSLWGGGNTEAFF
DNA: TGTGCCAGCAGTTTGTGGGGAGGGGGGAACACTGAAGCTTTCTTT